These 25 T cell receptor beta chains were sequenced from one sample in a study of OX40 agonist ivuxolimab in advanced cancers. Clones were read by immunoSEQ multiplex PCR, and TCRdb kept only the in-frame ones, dropping some. The table shows about 77,000 clones, with 94% occurring only once. Sequences were derived from CD4+ or CD8+ T cells sorted from blood, sampled in a trial of the OX40 agonist ivuxolimab. The receptors stem from an adult with an advanced solid tumor such as melanoma, head and neck, liver or kidney cancer.

This chain joins TRBV4-3 and TRBJ2-3; possible D gene TRBD2, 5 bases. Germline lookup yields CDR1 LGHNA and CDR2 YSLEER. The CDR3 has 16 amino acids. V was trimmed by 0 bases and J by 6 bases, leaving 16 bases between them. The CDR3 DNA is TGCGCCAGCAGCCAAGATTGGGAGCCGGCATGGGATACGCAGTATTTT. Translation gives CASSQDWEPAWDTQYF.

V gene TRBV28 combines with J gene TRBJ2-3; no definite D call. There are 16 residues in the CDR3. V gave up 6 bases and J gave up 2 bases, with 18 bases separating them. CDR1 is MDHEN and CDR2 is SYDVKM in the germline V gene. The CDR3 coding sequence is TGTGCCAGCAGCCCGATTCGTCTAGTTTCCACAGATACGCAGTATTTT. Protein: CASSPIRLVSTDTQYF. Combining the CDR3 with reference TRBV28 and TRBJ2-3 gives the whole variable domain DVKVTQSSRYLVKRTGEKVFLECVQDMDHENMFWYRQDPGLGLRLIYFSYDVKMKEKGDIPEGYSVSREKKERFSLILESASTNQTSMYLCASSPIRLVSTDTQYFGPGTRLTVL.

The gene calls are TRBV6-5 and TRBJ2-1; a possible D gene is TRBD1 (6 bases). Trimming took 5 bases from V and 4 from J, leaving 9 bases between them. There are 13 residues in the CDR3. Germline CDR1 and CDR2: MNHEY and SVGAGI. The CDR3 reads CASSQGQYNEQFF. CDR3 coding DNA: TGTGCCAGCAGTCAAGGACAGTACAATGAGCAGTTCTTC.

This clone showed up just a few times. The V gene is TRBV6-5, the J gene TRBJ1-1, with a possible D match to TRBD1 (5 bases). Germline-derived CDR1 and CDR2 are MNHEY and SVGAGI. Trimming removed 7 bases from V and 3 bases from J, with 12 bases in between. The CDR3 is 13 amino acids. The CDR3 sequence: CASIDSFYTEAFF. CDR3 in DNA: TGTGCCAGCATAGACAGTTTTTACACTGAAGCTTTCTTT.

The V and J genes are TRBV19 and TRBJ1-2, with TRBD1 as a possible D gene (6 bases). CDR3 size: 14 residues. Germline V CDR1 and CDR2: LNHDA, SQIVND (reference sequence). V lost 4 bases and J lost 0, with 9 bases in between. The CDR3, as DNA: TGTGCCAGTAGTAATCCAGGGGCTAACTATGGCTACACCTTC. Translating it yields CASSNPGANYGYTF.

The chain couples TRBV28 to TRBJ2-7; 9 nucleotides line up with TRBD1. The CDR3 is made up of 13 amino acids. The junction had 4 bases not matched to a gene; V was cut back by 7 bases and J by 3 bases. CDR1 MDHEN and CDR2 SYDVKM come from the germline V gene. Written as DNA, the CDR3 is TGTGCCAGCATCCGGACAGGGGACTACGAGCAGTACTTC. This sequence encodes CASIRTGDYEQYF.

This clone was counted a single time. The chain recombines TRBV5-1 with TRBJ2-7; 7 positions match TRBD2. The trim removed 3 bases at V and 5 bases at J, leaving 8 bases unmatched. The CDR3 sequence is 14 residues long. Germline V lookup: CDR1 SGHRS, CDR2 YFSETQ. CDR3 sequence reads: CASSSLGLADEQYF. The DNA for the CDR3 is TGCGCCAGCAGCTCGCTGGGGCTAGCGGACGAGCAGTACTTC.

V is TRBV12-5 and J is TRBJ2-5; 11 nucleotides line up with TRBD2. V gave up 2 bases and J gave up 5 bases; unmatched junction bases: 4. From germline, CDR1 is LGHNT and CDR2 FRNRAP. The CDR3 totals 15 residues. In DNA, the CDR3 is TGTGCTAGTGGTTTGCCCTGGACTAGCGGGGAGACCCAGTACTTC. Amino acid sequence: CASGLPWTSGETQYF.

This sequence joins TRBV6-1 and TRBJ1-5; 9 bases align to TRBD1. The CDR3 contains 13 residues. Germline V gene lookup returns CDR1 MNHNS and CDR2 SASEGT. Trimming removed 8 bases from V and 11 bases from J; junction bases left unmatched: 10. CDR3 bases: TGTGCCAGCCTAGGGACAGGGCGTGGGACCCAGCATTTT. Amino acids: CASLGTGRGTQHF.

This chain links TRBV19 with TRBJ1-5; 7 nucleotides match TRBD1. Germline CDR1 and CDR2: LNHDA and SQIVND (reference sequence). Unmatched junction bases numbered 2, after V lost 2 bases and J lost 1 base. The CDR3 runs to 15 residues. This chain's CDR3 is CASSIIRGSNQPQHF. CDR3 nucleotide sequence: TGTGCCAGTAGTATAATCAGGGGGAGCAATCAGCCCCAGCATTTT.

The genes are TRBV15 and TRBJ2-5, with D possibly called TRBD1 or TRBD2 (5 bases each). V was clipped by 5 bases and J by 5 bases, with 9 bases between them. Looked up from germline, CDR1 is LNHNV and CDR2 is YYDKDF (reference sequence). This CDR3 has 12 amino acids. CDR3 loop: CATSRDLETQYF. CDR3 sequence (DNA): TGTGCCACCAGCCGGGACCTCGAGACCCAGTACTTC.

The chain joins TRBV19 to TRBJ2-7, with a tentative D call TRBD2 (6 bases). The germline gives CDR1 LNHDA, CDR2 SQIVND (reference sequence). Trimming cost V 1 base and J 2 bases, with 9 bases left between them. This CDR3 has 14 amino acids. In DNA form, the CDR3 reads TGTGCCAGTAGTATAGCGGGAGCAACCTACGAGCAGTACTTC. Translation gives CASSIAGATYEQYF.

The sample holds one count of this clone. This rearrangement joins TRBV19 to TRBJ1-1; possible D gene TRBD1, 6 bases. The germline CDR1 and CDR2 sequences are LNHDA and SQIVND (reference sequence). The CDR3 spans 13 residues. The ends were cut back, 7 bases at V and 1 base at J, with 10 bases in the middle. For the CDR3, the DNA is TGTGCCAGTACCCAGGGGACGAACACTGAAGCTTTCTTT. Its translation: CASTQGTNTEAFF.

The chain recombines TRBV28 with TRBJ2-3; TRBD1 might be the D (5 bases). This CDR3 spans 16 amino acids. CDR1 is MDHEN, CDR2 SYDVKM, per germline. V lost 5 bases, J lost 2 bases, and 17 bases lay in between. The CDR3 reads CASSLQDEDYTDTQYF. The CDR3 DNA reads as TGTGCCAGCAGTCTACAGGATGAGGATTACACAGATACGCAGTATTTT.

This clone was picked up a small number of times. The chain carries TRBV19 and TRBJ1-1; 11 nucleotides match TRBD1. The germline V gene has CDR1 LNHDA and CDR2 SQIVND (reference sequence). There are 14 residues in the CDR3. The trim removed 6 bases at V and 5 bases at J, leaving 5 bases unmatched. For the CDR3, the DNA is TGTGCCAGTAGCCGGACAGGGGGCTGGACTGAAGCTTTCTTT. Protein: CASSRTGGWTEAFF.

The chain has TRBV29-1 and TRBJ2-1; D may be TRBD2 (6 bases). Germline V gene sequence: CDR1 SQVTM, CDR2 ANQGSEA. The V end was cut by 4 bases, the J end by 2 bases, with 12 bases between. The CDR3 runs to 14 residues. CDR3 in amino acids: CSVASGSPYNEQFF. DNA for the CDR3: TGCAGCGTTGCGAGCGGGTCCCCCTACAATGAGCAGTTCTTC.

This CDR3 reads CASSHIGDRGYGYTF. The CDR3 bases are TGTGCCAGCAGCCACATTGGGGATCGCGGCTATGGCTACACCTTC. This chain joins TRBV7-9 and TRBJ1-2; D gene uncertain. The length of the CDR3 is 15 residues. Trimming removed 5 bases from V and 4 bases from J, with 17 bases in between. Germline CDR1 SEHNR, CDR2 FQNEAQ (reference sequence).

This chain uses TRBV7-8 with TRBJ2-1, with TRBD2 matching over 7 bases. The germline CDR1 and CDR2 sequences are SGHVS and FQNEAQ. This CDR3 region has 13 residues. V shed 5 bases, J shed 8 bases, and the junction held 6 bases outside the gene matches. The CDR3 nucleotides are TGTGCCAGCAGCCCCTCCGCGGGGGATGAGCAGTTCTTC. It specifies CASSPSAGDEQFF. Complete variable domain (other parts from reference TRBV7-8 and TRBJ2-1): GAGVSQSPRYKVAKRGQDVALRCDPISGHVSLFWYQQALGQGPEFLTYFQNEAQLDKSGLPSDRFFAERPEGSVSTLKIQRTQQEDSAVYLCASSPSAGDEQFFGPGTRLTVL.

The chain employs TRBV4-2 and TRBJ2-7; 10 nucleotides agree with TRBD2. The CDR3 has 14 amino acids. J lost 4 bases, V lost 4 bases, and 4 bases had no gene match. Germline V CDR1 and CDR2: LGHNA, YNFKEQ. DNA for the CDR3: TGTGCCAGCAGCCCGCAACTAGCGGGGTACGAGCAGTACTTC. It codes for CASSPQLAGYEQYF.

This chain links TRBV19 with TRBJ2-1; TRBD2 is a possible D gene (6 bases). The CDR3 is 17 residues long. Germline V gene sequence: CDR1 LNHDA, CDR2 SQIVND (reference sequence). V lost 2 bases to trimming and J lost 0 bases, with 14 bases between them. Here the CDR3 reads CASSIKDYRSSYNEQFF. As DNA, the CDR3 is TGTGCCAGTAGTATAAAGGACTACCGAAGCTCCTACAATGAGCAGTTCTTC.

The chain links TRBV30 to TRBJ2-1, with D unresolved. Germline values: CDR1 GTSNPN, CDR2 SVGIG (reference sequence). Trimming left V 1 base short and J 7 bases short, with 2 bases between. This CDR3 is 10 amino acids long. CDR3: CAWSANEQFF. The CDR3 coding sequence is TGTGCCTGGAGTGCTAATGAGCAGTTCTTC.

The genes are TRBV4-3 and TRBJ2-5; 7 bases map to TRBD2. J gave up 4 bases and V 1 base, and 6 bases lay outside the gene matches. From germline, CDR1 is LGHNA and CDR2 YSLEER. The CDR3 is made up of 15 amino acids. The CDR3 loop is CASSQATPGGETQYF. CDR3 sequence (DNA): TGCGCCAGCAGCCAAGCAACGCCGGGGGGAGAGACCCAGTACTTC.

This chain links TRBV29-1 with TRBJ1-5; no reliable D call. From germline, CDR1 is SQVTM and CDR2 ANQGSEA. This CDR3 is built from 13 residues. Trimming left V 3 bases short and J 3 bases short, with 9 bases between. The CDR3 DNA follows: TGCAGCGTTGAGGCCGGGTTCAATCAGCCCCAGCATTTT. It is translated as CSVEAGFNQPQHF.

The V call is TRBV28, the J call TRBJ2-2; D gene unclear. Germline CDR1 is MDHEN and CDR2 is SYDVKM. Trimming removed 5 bases at V and 7 bases at J, with 11 bases between. The CDR3 runs 13 residues. The CDR3 spells CASSLLQIGELFF. In DNA form, the CDR3 reads TGTGCCAGCAGTCTTCTCCAGATCGGGGAGCTGTTTTTT.

This clone appeared once. This sequence joins TRBV5-5 and TRBJ2-2; 8 bases align to TRBD1. With V trimmed by 5 bases and J by 5 bases, 11 bases remained unmatched. There are 16 residues in the CDR3. Germline assignment: CDR1 SGHKS and CDR2 YYEKEE (reference sequence). The CDR3 region is CASSQPGQAPTGELFF. The CDR3 nucleotides are TGTGCCAGCAGTCAACCGGGACAGGCCCCGACCGGGGAGCTGTTTTTT.